This T cell receptor beta chain emerged from a study of T cells in localized non-small cell lung cancer. Study results and limitations: Overall survival was longer when the density of T cells in the blood was higher.

V dropped 2 bases and J dropped 5; count of bases not matched to a gene: 13. Per germline, CDR1 SGDLS and CDR2 YYNGEE. The CDR3 is made up of 18 amino acids. Generated by immunoSEQ multiplex PCR, the TCRdb table keeps only in-frame clones and is missing some. The sample yields under 10,000 clones, about nine tenths seen once. Comments on this clone: Its antigen remains unidentified.

V usage is TRBV9 and J usage is TRBJ1-2; 12 nucleotides agree with TRBD1. This specimen was peripheral blood, taken before any cancer treatment. This receptor was obtained from a male donor aged 60 or older with stage III squamous cell lung carcinoma. Here the CDR3 DNA reads TGTGCCAGCAGCGTCGAGGGACAGGGGGCGCGAAAAGGATATGGCTACACCTTC. Residues: CASSVEGQGARKGYGYTF. Complete variable domain (other parts from reference TRBV9 and TRBJ1-2): DSGVTQTPKHLITATGQRVTLRCSPRSGDLSVYWYQQSLDQGLQFLIQYYNGEERAKGNILERFSAQQFPDLHSELNLSSLELGDSALYFCASSVEGQGARKGYGYTFGSGTRLTVV.